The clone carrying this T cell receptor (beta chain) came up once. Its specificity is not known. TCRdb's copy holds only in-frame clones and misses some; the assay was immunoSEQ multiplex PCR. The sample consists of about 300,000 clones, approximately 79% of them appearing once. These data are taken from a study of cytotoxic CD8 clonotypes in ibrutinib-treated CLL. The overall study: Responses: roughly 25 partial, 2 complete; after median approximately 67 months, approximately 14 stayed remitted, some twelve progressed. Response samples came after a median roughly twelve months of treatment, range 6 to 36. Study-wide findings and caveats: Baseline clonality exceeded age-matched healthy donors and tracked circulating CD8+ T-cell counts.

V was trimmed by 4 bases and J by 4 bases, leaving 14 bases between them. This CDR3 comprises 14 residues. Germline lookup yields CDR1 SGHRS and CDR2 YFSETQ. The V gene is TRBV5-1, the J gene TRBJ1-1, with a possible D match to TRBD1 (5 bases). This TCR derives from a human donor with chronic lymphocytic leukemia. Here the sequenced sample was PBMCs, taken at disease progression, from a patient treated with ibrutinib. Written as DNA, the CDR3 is TGCGCCAGCAGCCCACAAACAGGAGCCACTGAAGCTTTCTTT. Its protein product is CASSPQTGATEAFF.